The sample holds a few counts of the clone carrying this T cell receptor beta chain. Its target is not known. TCRdb's table, derived via immunoSEQ multiplex PCR, lists solely in-frame clones and lacks some. This repertoire shows under 35,000 clones, more than 60% found once; its top ten account for 25% to 30%. This record belongs to a study of vaccination effects on CD4 cells after COVID-19. Across the study: Either the mRNA-1273 or the BNT162b2 vaccine was given to participants as two doses.

Using viral peptide pools, the ViraFEST assay grew out antigen-specific CD4+ T cells prior to sequencing. Once cultured for more than nine days, the cells underwent separation to obtain CD4+ T cells. It was between March and December 2020 that the person had a SARS-CoV-2 infection confirmed by PCR. Half the medium was swapped for IL-2 medium on days 3 and 7. CDR1 is MNHEY, CDR2 SMNVEV, per germline (reference sequence). V trimming: 1 base; J trimming: 4 bases; junction bases outside the gene matches: 6. The CDR3 totals 17 residues. The sample in question was CD4+ T cells from PBMCs cultured with a peptide pool, obtained before COVID-19 vaccination. This TCR derives from a human donor who had a prior SARS-CoV-2 infection. V gene TRBV27 combines with J gene TRBJ1-5, with 11 bases identical to TRBD1. This chain's CDR3 is CASSLLGGQGANQPQHF. CDR3 sequence (DNA): TGTGCCAGCAGTTTATTGGGAGGACAGGGGGCGAATCAGCCCCAGCATTTT.